The sequence of this T cell receptor beta chain was determined in a study of T cells in Graves' hyperthyroidism and ophthalmopathy. Whole-study context: Prior to any treatment, at the point of initial diagnosis, peripheral blood was collected.

A remark on this clonotype: Its antigen remains unknown. This sequence may be a read error, since a much larger clone differs from it by one base.

TCR beta CDR3 sequences were amplified from RNA transcripts. The HTBI primer set served for first-round RT-PCR of the TCR CDR3. TCRdb re-analysed the multiplex PCR reads in MiXCR, keeping a single row per CDR3 protein. In the table there are hundreds of thousands of distinct CDR3 sequences, about 16% of which are singletons. Exclusions: uncontrolled infection, other autoimmune disease, pregnancy, lactation. Trimming pared 0 bases from V and 1 base from J, leaving 9 bases between. The CDR3 consists of 15 residues. CDR1 is LNHNV and CDR2 is YYDKDF in the germline V gene (reference sequence). Overall study results and limits: Patients with ophthalmopathy were separated from those with stable hyperthyroidism by a 13 V-J model.

Source material: blood. The chain joins TRBV15 to TRBJ2-5, with no clear D. This TCR was recovered from a woman aged 18-29 years with Graves' ophthalmopathy. The chain's CDR3 is CATSRDPVPQETQYF. Here the CDR3 DNA reads TGTGCCACCAGCAGAGACCCCGTACCCCAAGAGACCCAGTACTTC.